This TCR beta chain was profiled in a study of T cells in Graves' hyperthyroidism and ophthalmopathy. General study findings and limits: Onset of ophthalmopathy came a median around 6.2 months after the model predicted it.

Patients were excluded for uncontrolled infection, other autoimmune disease, pregnancy or lactation. RNA transcripts provided the source from which TCR beta CDR3 regions were amplified. RT-PCR in the first round (using the HTBI primer set) targeted the TCR CDR3. TCRdb reprocessed the multiplex PCR reads with MiXCR, giving one entry per CDR3 protein. The sample holds some 490,000 distinct CDR3 sequences, less than 25% seen once. Only a few counts were recorded for this clonotype. What it recognizes is unknown. Trimming took 0 bases from V and 3 from J, leaving 7 bases between them. This CDR3 region has 15 residues. Germline V gene data show CDR1 as SGHDT and CDR2 as YYEEEE.

This chain uses TRBV5-6 with TRBJ1-6; tentative D call: TRBD1 (6 bases). Material: blood. The sequence was collected from a woman in her seventies with Graves' ophthalmopathy. The CDR3 DNA is TGTGCCAGCAGCTTGGCGGACAGCTATAATTCACCCCTCCACTTT. Translated: CASSLADSYNSPLHF.